The following is a T cell receptor (beta chain) sequence with its context. Its antigen is as yet unknown. The sample belongs to a study of human T cells and chemical hapten exposure. General observations from the study: The study found that DPC sensitization did not change TCRs above 1 in 1000 frequency.

Sample time point: patch test 1, 2 weeks after DPC sensitization. Treatment described: therapeutic diphenylcyclopropenone sensitization with weekly scalp DPC. Each CDR3 protein is one row after TCRdb ran MiXCR on the RACE reads. The data show roughly 360,000 distinct CDR3 sequences, more than 4.5% seen once. The CDR3 spans 18 residues. From germline, CDR1 is LGHDT and CDR2 YNNKEL (reference sequence). Trimming cost V 1 base and J 1 base; bases outside gene matches: 5. This rearrangement joins TRBV3-1 to TRBJ2-3; 13 bases are a match to TRBD2. Here the sequenced sample was whole blood, taken in connection with sensitization to the hapten diphenylcyclopropenone (DPC). This sequence originates from a woman between 45 and 60 years old with alopecia areata. Some clones in this sample may be carry-over from other donors' samples. The CDR3 bases are TGTGCCAGCAGCCAAGGACTAGCGGGAGGCCGCGGCACAGATACGCAGTATTTT. Its protein is CASSQGLAGGRGTDTQYF.